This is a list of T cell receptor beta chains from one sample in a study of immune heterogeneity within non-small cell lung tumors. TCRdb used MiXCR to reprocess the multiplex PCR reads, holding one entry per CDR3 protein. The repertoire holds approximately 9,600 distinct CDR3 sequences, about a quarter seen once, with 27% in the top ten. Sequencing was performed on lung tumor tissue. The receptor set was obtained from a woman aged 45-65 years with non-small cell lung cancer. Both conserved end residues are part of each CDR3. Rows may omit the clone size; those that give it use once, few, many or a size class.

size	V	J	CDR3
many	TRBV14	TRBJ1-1	CASSQEWGRNTEAFF
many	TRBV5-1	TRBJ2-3	CASSLAMTSGLSDTQYF
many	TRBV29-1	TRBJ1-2	CSVEKGQLHNYGYTF
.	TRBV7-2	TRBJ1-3	CASSLDPGSGNTIYF
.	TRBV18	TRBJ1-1	CATTGDSLKTEAFF
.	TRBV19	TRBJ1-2	CASSILGRGYTF
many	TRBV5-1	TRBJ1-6	CASSPLGGSPLHF
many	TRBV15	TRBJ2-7	CATSVTGGAYEQYF
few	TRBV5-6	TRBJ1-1	CASSLPGTELTEAFF
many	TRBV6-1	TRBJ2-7	CASSTTQGAEQYF
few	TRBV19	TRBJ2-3	CASSMLADTQYF
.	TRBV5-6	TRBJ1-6	CASSFVERVAPPLHF
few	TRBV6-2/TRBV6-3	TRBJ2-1	CASSTGNEQFF
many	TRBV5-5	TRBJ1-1	CASSLGHLNTEAFF
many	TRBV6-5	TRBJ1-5	CASSYSRPGRGGNQPQHF
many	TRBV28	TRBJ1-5	CASSTVQGSQPQHF
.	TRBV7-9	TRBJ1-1	CASSLQGSTEAFF
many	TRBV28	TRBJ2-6	CASGIGGSGANVLTF
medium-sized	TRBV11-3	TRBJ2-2	CASSQPYTGELFF
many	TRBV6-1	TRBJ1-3	CASVPGPHSGNTIYF
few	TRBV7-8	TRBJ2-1	CASRKREEGEQFF
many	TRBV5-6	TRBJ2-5	CASRQRTARTEVAQETQYF
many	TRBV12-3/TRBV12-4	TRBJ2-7	CASSHLPGQGEEEQYF
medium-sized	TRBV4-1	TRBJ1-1	CASSQQGKGNTEAFF
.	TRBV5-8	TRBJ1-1	CASSGGLGWNTEAFF
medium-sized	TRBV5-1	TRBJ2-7	CASSSGQAFAYEQYF
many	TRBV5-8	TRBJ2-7	CASSPRRDEQYF
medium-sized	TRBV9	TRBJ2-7	CASSASPGPSLGQYF
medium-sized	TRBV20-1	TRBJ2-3	CSATAGGTDTQYF
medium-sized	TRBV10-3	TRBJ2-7	CAIRGTQGSEQYF
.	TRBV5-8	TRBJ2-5	CASRKSFRTLQETQYF
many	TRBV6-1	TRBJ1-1	CASSPAGRTEAFF
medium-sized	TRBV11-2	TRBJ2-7	CASSYTGTGYEQYF
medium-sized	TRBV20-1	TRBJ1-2	CSHLRARGYTF
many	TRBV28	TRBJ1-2	CASSKMGQPANYGYTF
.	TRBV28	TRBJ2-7	CASSSSGTSNYEQYF
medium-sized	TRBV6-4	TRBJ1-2	CASRDYTGRPYNYGYTF
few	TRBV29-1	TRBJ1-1	CSVGRAREAFF
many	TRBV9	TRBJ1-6	CASSVEAGDLNSPLHF
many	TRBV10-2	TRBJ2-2	CASSPGSPGELFF
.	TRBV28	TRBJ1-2	CASSLGGTANYGYTF
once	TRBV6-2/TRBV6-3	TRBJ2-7	CASGSGTGMYF
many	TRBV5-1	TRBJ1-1	CASSLGPGQEAFF
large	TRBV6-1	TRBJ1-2	CASSEAAGYTF
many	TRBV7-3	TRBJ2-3	CASSPTFSGGLGDTQYF
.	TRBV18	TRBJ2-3	CASSPSRGGSDTQYF
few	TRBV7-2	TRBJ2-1	CASSRNAARQFF
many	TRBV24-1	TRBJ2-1	CATSAPGTGLGNEQFF
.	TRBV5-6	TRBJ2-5	CASSLVWGSETQYF
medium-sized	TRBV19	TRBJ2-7	CASSMGPSSYEQYF
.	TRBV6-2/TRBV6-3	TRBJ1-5	CASSYSSGVGQPKHF
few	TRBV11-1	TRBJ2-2	CASSLPLEGTGELFF
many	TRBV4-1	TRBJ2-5	CASSQAEGGKETQYF
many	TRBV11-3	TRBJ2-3	CASSLGTSSTDTQYF
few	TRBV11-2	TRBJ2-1	CASSQDRLLFF
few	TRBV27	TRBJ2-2	CASSDAVTGRSGELFF
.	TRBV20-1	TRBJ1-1	CSAPGQSGTEDFF
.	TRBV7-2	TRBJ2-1	CARSYNGLYEQFF
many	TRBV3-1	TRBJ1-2	CASSPRGLGRDYGYTF